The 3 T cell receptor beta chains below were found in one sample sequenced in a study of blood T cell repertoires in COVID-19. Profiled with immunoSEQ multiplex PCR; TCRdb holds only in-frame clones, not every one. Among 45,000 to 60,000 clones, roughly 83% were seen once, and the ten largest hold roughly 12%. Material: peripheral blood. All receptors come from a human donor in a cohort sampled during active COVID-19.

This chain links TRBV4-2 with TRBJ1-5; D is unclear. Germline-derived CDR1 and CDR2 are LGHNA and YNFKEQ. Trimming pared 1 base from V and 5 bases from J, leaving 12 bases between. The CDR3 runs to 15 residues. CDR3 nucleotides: TGTGCCAGCAGCCAAGGGGAGGCGAACGATCAGCCCCAGCATTTT. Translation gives CASSQGEANDQPQHF.

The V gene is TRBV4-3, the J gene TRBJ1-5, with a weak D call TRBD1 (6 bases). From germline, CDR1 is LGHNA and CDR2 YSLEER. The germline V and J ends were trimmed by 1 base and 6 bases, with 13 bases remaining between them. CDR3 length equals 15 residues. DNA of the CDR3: TGCGCCAGCAGCCAAGGGGTGAGGGGGGGTCAGCCCCAGCATTTT. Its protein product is CASSQGVRGGQPQHF.

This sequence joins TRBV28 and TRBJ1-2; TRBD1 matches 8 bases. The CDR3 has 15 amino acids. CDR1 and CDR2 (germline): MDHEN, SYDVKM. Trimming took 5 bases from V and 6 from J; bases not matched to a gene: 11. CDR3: CASSIPMDREDGYTF. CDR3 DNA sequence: TGTGCCAGCAGTATCCCGATGGACAGGGAGGATGGCTACACCTTC.